This TCR beta chain was identified in a study of identifying expanded T cells in peripheral blood. Study-wide points: Differentially abundant clones: about 1.3 between replicates, 15 to 17 at approximately 14 days, approximately 19 at four. Clone count variance between approximately two-week samples rose with total template count.

As regards this clone: The target antigen is unknown.

Collection occurred without any documented infections or immune events in donors. TCRdb's copy holds only in-frame clones and misses some; the assay was immunoSEQ multiplex PCR. The sample carries 60,000 to 70,000 clones, approximately 87% recorded once. This TCR derives from a person between 18 and 75 years old in good health. Sample: blood.

The CDR3 DNA follows: TGCAGTGCTAGTGCAGAGACCCAGTACTTC. Protein product: CSASAETQYF. V and J are TRBV20-1 and TRBJ2-5, with D unclear. V lost 3 bases and J 4 bases, leaving 3 bases between the germline ends. Looked up from germline, CDR1 is DFQATT and CDR2 is SNEGSKA (reference sequence). This CDR3 has 10 amino acids.